The clone carrying this T cell receptor (beta chain) was seen at least ten times. The data derive from a study of CD8 T cells in ankylosing spondylitis. Via MiXCR, TCRdb re-called the 5' RACE reads, giving one row per CDR3 protein. The table records under 400,000 distinct CDR3 sequences, approximately 10% of them present only once. CDR1 is KGHSH, CDR2 LQKENI, per germline. The CDR3 is 18 residues long. V gave up 4 bases and J gave up 0 bases, with 18 bases separating them. Material for sequencing was blood, either unsorted or a sorted T cell fraction (not recorded which). This chain uses TRBV18 with TRBJ2-2; a possible D gene is TRBD2 (5 bases). The receptor was derived from a female donor with ankylosing spondylitis or in good health (not recorded which). CDR3 bases: TGTGCCAGCTCACAGGAAAACCCAAGGCGGGCGAACACCGGGGAGCTGTTTTTT. Protein product: CASSQENPRRANTGELFF.